These 12 T cell receptor beta chains originate from one sample sequenced in a study of T cells in localized non-small cell lung cancer. This table comes from immunoSEQ multiplex PCR, and its TCRdb copy is limited to in-frame clones, with some not included. The profile shows approximately 140,000 clones, about 89% of them singletons. Sequencing used peripheral blood, obtained before any cancer treatment. The receptors derive from an older female donor with stage I lung adenocarcinoma.

The chain joins TRBV11-2 to TRBJ2-1; 7 nucleotides align to TRBD1. Germline loops: CDR1 SGHAT, CDR2 FQNNGV. This CDR3 has 16 amino acids. V was clipped by 0 bases and J by 2 bases; unmatched bases: 4. The CDR3 coding sequence is TGTGCCAGCAGCTTAGATCCAGGGGGAGCCTACAATGAGCAGTTCTTC. It translates to CASSLDPGGAYNEQFF.

The rearrangement links TRBV28 to TRBJ2-4; 7 bases align to TRBD2. Germline values: CDR1 MDHEN, CDR2 SYDVKM. The V segment lost 2 bases and the J segment 3 bases; nucleotides outside the gene matches: 4. This CDR3 region has 15 residues. The CDR3 region is CASSLAGAGKNIQYF. As DNA, the CDR3 is TGTGCCAGCAGTTTAGCGGGAGCTGGCAAAAACATTCAGTACTTC.

This rearrangement joins TRBV7-8 to TRBJ1-5; D may be TRBD1 (5 bases). Germline V gives CDR1 SGHVS, CDR2 FQNEAQ. This CDR3 contains 15 residues. Trimming left V 4 bases short and J 7 bases short, with 17 bases between. CDR3 protein: CASSSNRDAWQPQHF. In DNA, the CDR3 is TGTGCCAGCAGCTCGAATCGGGACGCTTGGCAGCCCCAGCATTTT.

To note about this clone: The same CDR3 also results from other DNA sequences found in this sample. The chain links TRBV15 to TRBJ2-1; D is uncertain. CDR1 is LNHNV and CDR2 is YYDKDF in the germline V gene (reference sequence). The CDR3 has 12 amino acids. Trimming took 1 base from V and 9 from J, leaving 7 bases between them. Here the CDR3 reads CATSRVGGEQFF. The CDR3 region has the DNA TGTGCCACCAGCAGAGTCGGTGGTGAGCAGTTCTTC.

The V call is TRBV5-5, the J call TRBJ2-5; 9 nucleotides agree with TRBD1. The CDR3 totals 13 residues. The junction had 3 bases not matched to a gene; V was cut back by 5 bases and J by 4 bases. CDR1 and CDR2 from the germline V gene are SGHKS and YYEKEE (reference sequence). CDR3: CASRLTGGETQYF. In DNA form, the CDR3 reads TGTGCCAGCAGACTGACAGGGGGAGAGACCCAGTACTTC.

The V gene is TRBV27, the J gene TRBJ2-7; 11 positions agree with TRBD2. This CDR3 has 14 residues. Germline V gene lookup returns CDR1 MNHEY and CDR2 SMNVEV (reference sequence). The V and J ends lost 5 bases and 7 bases, in that order; junction bases with no gene match: 7. As DNA, the CDR3 is TGTGCCAGCAGTCTCGGACTAGCGGGCGGGGAGCAGTACTTC. Amino acid sequence: CASSLGLAGGEQYF.

This clone was seen a handful of times. The chain joins TRBV19 to TRBJ1-2, with unresolved D. The CDR3 extends over 12 amino acids. Germline CDR1 LNHDA, CDR2 SQIVND (reference sequence). V lost 5 bases to trimming and J lost 4 bases, with 8 bases between them. CDR3 nucleotide sequence: TGTGCCAGTAGTGGTTTGTCCTATGGCTACACCTTC. Encoded protein: CASSGLSYGYTF.

In DNA form, the CDR3 reads TGCAGCGTTGAAGAATTCCCAGATACGCAGTATTTT. It translates to CSVEEFPDTQYF. V gene TRBV29-1 combines with J gene TRBJ2-3; no definite D call. The germline V gene has CDR1 SQVTM and CDR2 ANQGSEA. This CDR3 has 12 residues. Trimming removed 0 bases from V and 4 bases from J, with 5 bases in between.

V usage is TRBV5-1 and J usage is TRBJ2-4; no firm D call. V was shortened by 3 bases and J by 0 bases, with 16 bases between the two germline ends. CDR3 length: 17 amino acids. Germline CDR1 SGHRS, CDR2 YFSETQ. The CDR3 nucleotides read TGCGCCAGCAGCTCTGGCGGTGGTAGATTAGCCAAAAACATTCAGTACTTC. It specifies CASSSGGGRLAKNIQYF.

J is TRBJ2-1 and V is TRBV19; TRBD1 might be the D (6 bases). V shed 6 bases and J shed 10 bases, with 10 bases lying between them. This CDR3 is built from 11 residues. Germline loops: CDR1 LNHDA, CDR2 SQIVND (reference sequence). CDR3 nucleotides: TGTGCCAGTAGCAGGGGAAGCGAGCAGTTCTTC. Residues: CASSRGSEQFF.

The chain has TRBV28 and TRBJ1-2; TRBD1 matches 7 bases. Germline CDR1 MDHEN, CDR2 SYDVKM. The CDR3 runs to 15 residues. J gave up 4 bases and V 6 bases, and 11 bases lay outside the gene matches. The CDR3 spells CASSNLFTGVYGYTF. CDR3 DNA sequence: TGTGCCAGCAGCAACCTTTTCACAGGGGTCTATGGCTACACCTTC.

The rearrangement joins TRBV5-1 to TRBJ1-1; 10 nucleotides match TRBD1. CDR3 length equals 15 residues. Germline CDR1 is SGHRS and CDR2 is YFSETQ. The V segment lost 1 base and the J segment 7 bases; nucleotides outside the gene matches: 7. CDR3 sequence (DNA): TGCGCCAGCAGCTTGACCCCGGGACAGGGGTTTGAAGCTTTCTTT. Amino acids: CASSLTPGQGFEAFF.